A selection of T cell receptor beta chains follows, all from one sample in a study of blood T cell repertoires in COVID-19. The method was immunoSEQ multiplex PCR; TCRdb's version includes in-frame clones alone and lacks a portion of them. The data hold 150,000 to 200,000 clones, with over 75% observed a single time. The sequencing sample was made of PBMCs or T cells enriched from blood (not recorded which). These receptors all come from a woman aged 18 to 35 who had recovered from COVID-19. Each CDR3 is given with its conserved first and last residue. The D gene is left open where the match is weak. The size entry is marked missing in some rows and otherwise reads once, few, many or a size class.

>TRBJ2-3|12|once|NA|TRBV12-3/TRBV12-4
CASRLGGDTQYF
TGTGCCAGCAGACTAGGCGGAGATACGCAGTATTTT
>TRBJ2-3|15|once|NA|TRBV11-3
CASSLGSGSTDTQYF
TGTGCCAGCAGCTTGGGGAGCGGGAGCACAGATACGCAGTATTTT
>TRBJ2-3|14|NA|NA|TRBV6-5
CASNSGAYTDTQYF
TGTGCCAGCAATTCGGGAGCGTACACAGATACGCAGTATTTT
>TRBJ2-7|15|NA|TRBD2|TRBV4-1
CASSRTSERRNEQYF
TGCGCCAGCAGCCGTACTAGCGAGCGCCGAAACGAGCAGTACTTC
>TRBJ2-7|20|NA|TRBD2|TRBV4-2
CASSQGGRAGDSGNSYEQYF
TGTGCCAGCAGCCAAGGTGGGCGAGCGGGAGATAGCGGTAACTCCTACGAGCAGTACTTC
>TRBJ1-1|14|NA|NA|TRBV30
CAWKKISMGVEAFF
TGTGCCTGGAAGAAGATCAGTATGGGAGTAGAAGCTTTCTTT
>TRBJ2-1|14|NA|NA|TRBV6-5
CASSPTGLNNEQFF
TGTGCCAGCAGCCCGACAGGTCTGAACAATGAGCAGTTCTTC
>TRBJ2-3|16|NA|NA|TRBV5-4
CASSREDYHTLDTQYF
TGTGCCAGCAGCCGTGAGGACTACCACACCTTGGATACGCAGTATTTT
>TRBJ2-7|14|NA|NA|TRBV4-3
CASSQDISGYEQYF
TGCGCCAGCAGCCAAGATATTAGCGGCTACGAGCAGTACTTC
>TRBJ1-1|15|NA|NA|TRBV7-9
CASSLGATVNTEAFF
TGTGCCAGCAGCTTAGGTGCGACAGTAAATACTGAAGCTTTCTTT
>TRBJ1-5|14|NA|NA|TRBV7-9
CASSGAYSNQPQHF
TGTGCCAGCAGCGGGGCATATAGCAATCAGCCCCAGCATTTT
>TRBJ2-1|13|NA|TRBD2|TRBV19
CASSIASGRGQFF
TGTGCCAGTAGTATAGCTAGCGGGAGGGGGCAGTTCTTC
>TRBJ2-5|12|NA|NA|TRBV11-2
CASSWRAETQYF
TGTGCCAGCAGCTGGAGGGCAGAGACCCAGTACTTC
>TRBJ1-4|15|NA|TRBD1|TRBV28
CASTPRQGMSEKLFF
TGTGCCAGCACCCCAAGACAGGGAATGAGTGAAAAACTGTTTTTT
>TRBJ2-3|16|NA|TRBD1|TRBV30
CAWSRGQQLFTDTQYF
TGTGCCTGGAGTAGGGGACAGCAGCTATTCACAGATACGCAGTATTTT
>TRBJ1-2|13|NA|TRBD1|TRBV20-1
CSASDRANYGYTF
TGCAGTGCTAGTGACAGGGCTAACTATGGCTACACCTTC
>TRBJ1-2|14|NA|NA|TRBV5-1
CASSLSARAERATF
TGCGCCAGCAGCTTGTCCGCCAGGGCGGAAAGAGCCACCTTC
>TRBJ1-3|14|NA|NA|TRBV9
CASSERGSGNTIYF
TGTGCCAGCAGCGAGAGGGGGTCTGGAAACACCATATATTTT
>TRBJ1-1|16|NA|TRBD1|TRBV18
CASSPHDREVDTEAFF
TGTGCCAGCTCACCTCATGACAGGGAGGTCGACACTGAAGCTTTCTTT
>TRBJ2-1|14|NA|TRBD2|TRBV6-2/TRBV6-3
CASSYVAGRNEQFF
TGTGCCAGCAGTTACGTAGCGGGCCGCAATGAGCAGTTCTTC
>TRBJ1-6|15|NA|NA|TRBV5-1
CASRSTGRANSPLHF
TGCGCCAGCAGGTCTACAGGGCGAGCGAACTCACCCCTCCACTTT
>TRBJ1-1|12|NA|NA|TRBV5-6
CASSLVNSEAFF
TGTGCCAGCAGCTTGGTGAACAGTGAAGCTTTCTTT
>TRBJ2-7|13|NA|NA|TRBV5-1
CASSAGVSYEQYF
TGCGCCAGCAGCGCCGGGGTCTCCTACGAGCAGTACTTC
>TRBJ2-7|13|few|NA|TRBV27
CASSLGTTYEQYF
TGTGCCAGCAGTTTAGGGACAACCTACGAGCAGTACTTC
>TRBJ2-7|16|NA|TRBD2|TRBV29-1
CSVESGLAGVKYEQYF
TGCAGCGTTGAATCGGGACTAGCGGGAGTTAAGTACGAGCAGTACTTC
>TRBJ1-5|15|NA|NA|TRBV4-2
CASSQGADSNQPQHF
TGTGCCAGCAGCCAAGGGGCAGATAGCAATCAGCCCCAGCATTTT
>TRBJ1-1|16|NA|NA|TRBV15
CATSPSYLESGTEAFF
TGTGCCACCAGCCCAAGCTACCTTGAGTCGGGCACTGAAGCTTTCTTT
>TRBJ2-7|14|NA|NA|TRBV25-1
CATRRNEGSYEQYF
TGTGCCACCCGAAGGAATGAGGGTTCCTACGAGCAGTACTTC
>TRBJ2-7|15|NA|TRBD2|TRBV6-5
CASSWGAGSSYEQYF
TGTGCCAGCAGTTGGGGAGCGGGGTCCTCCTACGAGCAGTACTTC
>TRBJ2-7|14|NA|TRBD1|TRBV7-9
CASSPDRGVYEQYF
TGTGCCAGCAGCCCAGACAGGGGAGTCTACGAGCAGTACTTC
>TRBJ2-3|16|NA|NA|TRBV27
CASTPGVFGTADTQYF
TGTGCCAGCACCCCCGGGGTGTTTGGCACAGCAGATACGCAGTATTTT
>TRBJ2-1|15|NA|TRBD2|TRBV6-2/TRBV6-3
CASSQTSGSYNEQFF
TGTGCCAGCAGCCAGACTAGCGGCTCCTACAATGAGCAGTTCTTC
>TRBJ1-3|13|NA|NA|TRBV28
CASSFSAGDTIYF
TGTGCCAGCAGTTTTTCGGCCGGAGACACCATATATTTT
>TRBJ2-5|14|NA|NA|TRBV5-5
CASQETGVQETQYF
TGTGCCAGCCAAGAGACGGGAGTCCAAGAGACCCAGTACTTC
>TRBJ2-5|14|NA|NA|TRBV2
CASSALTRQETQYF
TGTGCCAGCAGTGCGCTCACAAGACAAGAGACCCAGTACTTC
>TRBJ2-7|14|NA|TRBD2|TRBV6-5
CASRPGTSGGGMHF
TGTGCCAGCAGACCCGGGACTAGCGGGGGTGGGATGCACTTC
>TRBJ1-1|13|NA|NA|TRBV7-9
CASSPRRGSEAFF
TGTGCCAGCAGCCCACGGAGGGGATCTGAAGCTTTCTTT
>TRBJ2-7|12|NA|NA|TRBV7-9
CASSLPQGSQYF
TGTGCCAGCAGCTTACCCCAGGGAAGCCAGTACTTC
>TRBJ1-2|16|NA|NA|TRBV4-1
CASSQDRLQLYYGYTF
TGCGCCAGCAGCCAAGATCGTCTGCAACTGTACTATGGCTACACCTTC
>TRBJ1-5|13|few|NA|TRBV3-1/TRBV3-2
CASSQGPGGPQHF
TGTGCCAGCAGCCAAGGTCCCGGGGGGCCCCAGCATTTT
>TRBJ2-1|15|once|TRBD2|TRBV5-8
CASSLGLAGVNEQFF
TGTGCCAGCAGCTTAGGACTAGCGGGAGTCAATGAGCAGTTCTTC
>TRBJ2-7|14|NA|NA|TRBV4-1
CASSGWDTRYEQYF
TGCGCCAGCAGCGGGTGGGACACTCGCTACGAGCAGTACTTC
>TRBJ1-5|11|NA|TRBD1|TRBV2
CASQGGGAQHF
TGTGCCAGTCAGGGGGGTGGGGCCCAGCATTTT
>TRBJ1-4|14|NA|NA|TRBV28
CASSFWTENEKLFF
TGTGCCAGCAGTTTCTGGACAGAGAATGAAAAACTGTTTTTT
>TRBJ2-7|14|NA|NA|TRBV4-3
CASSQEGESYEQYF
TGCGCCAGCAGCCAAGAAGGGGAATCCTACGAGCAGTACTTC
>TRBJ2-1|15|NA|NA|TRBV27
CASSWAAFSYNEQFF
TGTGCCAGCAGTTGGGCAGCCTTCTCCTACAATGAGCAGTTCTTC
>TRBJ2-7|11|NA|NA|TRBV30
CAWSGSGEQYF
TGTGCCTGGAGTGGTAGTGGCGAGCAGTACTTC
>TRBJ1-1|16|NA|NA|TRBV6-2/TRBV6-3
CASSYVGVQENTEAFF
TGTGCCAGCAGTTATGTTGGGGTACAGGAGAACACTGAAGCTTTCTTT
>TRBJ2-7|15|NA|NA|TRBV7-9
CASSLVGVSSYEQYF
TGTGCCAGCAGCTTAGTGGGCGTAAGCTCCTACGAGCAGTACTTC
>TRBJ2-7|13|NA|TRBD2|TRBV2
CASNPGTNYEQYF
TGTGCCAGCAATCCAGGGACTAACTACGAGCAGTACTTC
>TRBJ2-1|17|NA|TRBD2|TRBV14
CASSHSPLAGVGYEQFF
TGTGCCAGCAGCCATTCCCCCCTAGCGGGAGTGGGCTATGAGCAGTTCTTC